This T cell receptor (beta chain) was observed in a study of blood T cells in healthy people across ages. Study context: Template switching retrieved approximately one barcoded beta molecule for each two T cells. Study results and limitations: A roughly linear age-dependent decrease characterized TCR beta diversity per million T cells. Any changes in expanded clonotypes were possibly confounded, as donor CMV status remained unknown.

Germline-derived CDR1 and CDR2 are SGHVS and FNYEAQ. This CDR3 has 11 amino acids. V lost 10 bases, J lost 4 bases, and 8 bases lay in between. PBMCs numbering at least 6 million were isolated per sample. Sample-barcoded 5' priming and a J-beta primer mix drove a second PCR of 7 to 11 cycles. One entry per CDR3 protein results from TCRdb running MiXCR on the 5' RACE reads. This table holds roughly 1,500,000 distinct CDR3 sequences, approximately 40% found once. This clonotype came up a few times. As yet, its antigen is unknown. This TCR was sampled from a woman between 18 and 29 years old in good health. Sequences were obtained from blood. The chain links TRBV7-6 to TRBJ2-1, with unresolved D. CDR3 bases: TGTGCCACCGCCCGGTACAATGAGCAGTTCTTC. Encoded protein: CATARYNEQFF. Supplemented by reference TRBV7-6 and TRBJ2-1, the full variable domain reads GAGVSQSPRYKVTKRGQDVALRCDPISGHVSLYWYRQALGQGPEFLTYFNYEAQQDKSGLPNDRFSAERPEGSISTLTIQRTEQRDSAMYRCATARYNEQFFGPGTRLTVL.